This T cell receptor beta chain was found in a study of T cell responses to AZD1222 COVID-19 vaccine. Germline V gene data show CDR1 as SEHNR and CDR2 as FQNEAQ (reference sequence). The CDR3 has 14 amino acids. V was cut by 3 bases and J by 2 bases, with 9 bases left in between. Sequenced by immunoSEQ multiplex PCR; TCRdb stores in-frame clones only, minus some. Here the sample spans around 100,000 clones, roughly 88% being singletons. The chain has TRBV7-9 and TRBJ2-3, with D perhaps being TRBD1 or TRBD2 (6 bases each). The TCR comes from an adult in good health. Here the sequenced sample was peripheral blood, taken on day 0 of AZD1222 vaccination. CDR3 DNA sequence: TGTGCCAGCAGCTTTACGGGGGCCACAGATACGCAGTATTTT. Amino acid sequence: CASSFTGATDTQYF.